These 5 T cell receptor beta chains were sequenced from one sample in a study of blood T cell repertoires in COVID-19. Clones were read by immunoSEQ multiplex PCR, and TCRdb kept only the in-frame ones, dropping some. The sample contains 250,000 to 300,000 clones, approximately 90% of which appear only once. The sample comprised peripheral blood. All receptors derive from a woman aged 30 to 39 with COVID-19, enrolled during active disease.

This chain connects TRBV3-1 (or the pseudogene TRBV3-2) to TRBJ2-2, with 10 bases lining up with TRBD2. V lost 5 bases and J lost 5; bases outside the gene matches: 11. The CDR3 has 17 residues. Germline loops: CDR1 LGHDT, CDR2 YNNKEL (reference sequence). CDR3 nucleotides: TGTGCCAGCAGCTACTATTTAGCGGGAGGTTTAACCGGGGAGCTGTTTTTT. This encodes CASSYYLAGGLTGELFF.

The V gene is TRBV27, the J gene TRBJ1-6; the D gene is possibly TRBD1 (5 bases). V lost 6 bases and J 9 bases, leaving 15 bases between the germline ends. Germline V gene data show CDR1 as MNHEY and CDR2 as SMNVEV (reference sequence). The CDR3 has 14 amino acids. The CDR3 DNA reads as TGTGCCAGCAGCCCTGACATGGGGGGTTCACCCCTCCACTTT. Translating gives CASSPDMGGSPLHF.

The chain couples TRBV6-1 to TRBJ2-5, with D possibly matching TRBD1 (6 bases). Trimming pared 3 bases from V and 5 bases from J, leaving 10 bases between. Per germline, CDR1 MNHNS and CDR2 SASEGT. CDR3 size: 13 residues. The CDR3 coding sequence is TGTGCCAGCAGTGATACAGGGTGGGAGACCCAGTACTTC. Protein product: CASSDTGWETQYF.

The chain joins TRBV30 to TRBJ1-5; 8 bases map to TRBD1. The CDR3 has 13 amino acids. Germline values: CDR1 GTSNPN, CDR2 SVGIG (reference sequence). V lost 4 bases to trimming and J lost 3 bases; unmatched junction nucleotides: 2. CDR3 coding DNA: TGTGCCTGGACAGGGGGCCACAATCAGCCCCAGCATTTT. Protein product: CAWTGGHNQPQHF.

This clone was detected only once. This chain links TRBV4-2 with TRBJ2-6; the D is unclear. Trimming pared 2 bases from V and 0 bases from J, leaving 8 bases between. Germline V gene lookup returns CDR1 LGHNA and CDR2 YNFKEQ. This CDR3 is 16 amino acids long. CDR3 in amino acids: CASSQSRGSGANVLTF. CDR3 bases: TGTGCCAGCAGCCAATCCCGAGGCTCTGGGGCCAACGTCCTGACTTTC.